This T cell receptor (beta chain) is drawn from a study of CD8 T cells in ankylosing spondylitis. Findings and limits, study-wide: Among TCR beta sequences, a motif of roughly 8 highly homologous variants appeared characteristic of ankylosing spondylitis blood. As for the disease-linked clones, they showed a CD8+ phenotype and occurred at relatively low frequencies in peripheral blood. In the blood and synovial fluid of reactive arthritis, some motif variants had been previously reported.

TCRdb analysed the 5' RACE reads with MiXCR anew, one entry per CDR3 protein. The table includes 250,000 to 350,000 distinct CDR3 sequences, 15% to 20% detected once. Trimming stripped 4 bases from V and 2 bases from J, with 9 bases between. Per the germline V gene, CDR1 is LNHDA and CDR2 is SQIVND (reference sequence). This CDR3 comprises 15 residues. With regard to this clonotype: Its specificity is not known.

V usage is TRBV19 and J usage is TRBJ2-6, with D unclear. The sample comprised blood, either unsorted or a sorted T cell fraction (not recorded which). This sequence was found in a male donor with ankylosing spondylitis or in good health (not recorded which). The CDR3 region has the DNA TGTGCCAGTAGTACCGAAAGGCCTGGGGCCAACGTCCTGACTTTC. It is translated as CASSTERPGANVLTF.